This record looks at one T cell receptor (beta chain) sequence and its context. Its target is not known. According to the study, genomic DNA was the template for TCR beta VDJ and CDR3 profiling. TCRdb processed the reads anew with MiXCR; each CDR3 protein has one entry. The sample shows roughly 80,000 distinct CDR3 sequences, approximately 70% of them seen only once. In patients chosen for sequencing, flow cytometry had shown CD8+CD57+ cell expansion. The data originate from a study of CD8+CD57+ T cells in acquired aplastic anemia. Study in general: DNA per sorted CD4+ or CD8+ sample ranged roughly 0.18 to 30 ug, averaging around 3.2 ug. Findings and caveats of the study: Patients showed no significant difference from controls in CD8+ Simpson's diversity.

Germline V gene sequence: CDR1 SNHLY, CDR2 FYNNEI. Trimming removed 4 bases from V and 9 bases from J, with 10 bases in between. This CDR3 is 12 amino acids long. The TCR originated in a human donor with aplastic anemia. The rearrangement links TRBV2 to TRBJ2-1, with TRBD1 as a possible D gene (5 bases). Source material: sorted CD4+, CD8+, or CD8+CD57+ T cells (not recorded which) from PBMCs. The CDR3 bases are TGTGCCAGCAGTGGCCAGGGAAGTGAGCAGTTCTTC. Its translation is CASSGQGSEQFF.